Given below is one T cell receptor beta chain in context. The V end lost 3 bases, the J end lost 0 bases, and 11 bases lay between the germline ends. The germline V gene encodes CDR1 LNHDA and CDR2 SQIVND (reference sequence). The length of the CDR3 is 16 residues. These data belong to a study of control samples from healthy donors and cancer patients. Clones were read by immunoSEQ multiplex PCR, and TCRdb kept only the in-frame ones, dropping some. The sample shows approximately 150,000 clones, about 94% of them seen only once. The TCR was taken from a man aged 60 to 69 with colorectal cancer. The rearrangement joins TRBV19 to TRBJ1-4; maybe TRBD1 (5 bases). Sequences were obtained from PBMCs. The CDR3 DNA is TGTGCCAGTAGTATGGAGGGGCCACCAACTAATGAAAAACTGTTTTTT. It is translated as CASSMEGPPTNEKLFF.